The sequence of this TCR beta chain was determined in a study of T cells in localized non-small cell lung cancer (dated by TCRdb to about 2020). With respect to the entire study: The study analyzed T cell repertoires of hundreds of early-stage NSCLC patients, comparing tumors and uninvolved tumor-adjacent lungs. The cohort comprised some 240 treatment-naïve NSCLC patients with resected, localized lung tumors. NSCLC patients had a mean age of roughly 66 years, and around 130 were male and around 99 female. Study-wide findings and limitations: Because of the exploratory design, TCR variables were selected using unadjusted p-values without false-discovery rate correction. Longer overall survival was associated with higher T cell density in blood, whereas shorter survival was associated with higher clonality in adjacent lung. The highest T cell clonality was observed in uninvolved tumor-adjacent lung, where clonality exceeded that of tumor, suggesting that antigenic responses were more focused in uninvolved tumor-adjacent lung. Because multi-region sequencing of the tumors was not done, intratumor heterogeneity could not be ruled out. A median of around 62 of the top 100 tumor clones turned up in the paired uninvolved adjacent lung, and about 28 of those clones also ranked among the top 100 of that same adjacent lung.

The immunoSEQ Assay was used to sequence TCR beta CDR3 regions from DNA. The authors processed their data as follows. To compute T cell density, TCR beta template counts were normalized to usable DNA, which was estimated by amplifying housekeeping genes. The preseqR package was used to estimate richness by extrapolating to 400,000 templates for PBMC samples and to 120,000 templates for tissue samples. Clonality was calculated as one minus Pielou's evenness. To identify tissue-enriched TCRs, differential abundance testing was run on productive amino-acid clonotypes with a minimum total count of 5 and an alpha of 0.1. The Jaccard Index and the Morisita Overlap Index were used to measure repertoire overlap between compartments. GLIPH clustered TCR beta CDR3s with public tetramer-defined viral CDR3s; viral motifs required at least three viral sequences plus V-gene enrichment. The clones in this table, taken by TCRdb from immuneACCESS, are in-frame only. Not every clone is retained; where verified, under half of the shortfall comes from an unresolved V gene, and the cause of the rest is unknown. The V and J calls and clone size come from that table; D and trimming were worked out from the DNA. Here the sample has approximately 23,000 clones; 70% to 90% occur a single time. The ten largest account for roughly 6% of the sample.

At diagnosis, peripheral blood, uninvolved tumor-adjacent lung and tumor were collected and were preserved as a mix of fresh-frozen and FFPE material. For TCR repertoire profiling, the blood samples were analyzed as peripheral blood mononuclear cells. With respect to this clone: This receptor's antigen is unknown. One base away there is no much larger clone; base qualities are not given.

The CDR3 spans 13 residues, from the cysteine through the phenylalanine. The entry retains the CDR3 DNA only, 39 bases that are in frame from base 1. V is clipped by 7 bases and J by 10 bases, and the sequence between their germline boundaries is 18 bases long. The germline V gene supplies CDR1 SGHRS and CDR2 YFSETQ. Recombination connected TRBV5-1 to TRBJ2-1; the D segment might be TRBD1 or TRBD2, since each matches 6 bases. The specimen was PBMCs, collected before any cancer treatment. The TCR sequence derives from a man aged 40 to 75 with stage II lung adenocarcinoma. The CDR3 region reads CASGPGDNREQFF. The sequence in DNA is TGCGCCAGCGGTCCGGGGGACAATAGGGAGCAGTTCTTC.